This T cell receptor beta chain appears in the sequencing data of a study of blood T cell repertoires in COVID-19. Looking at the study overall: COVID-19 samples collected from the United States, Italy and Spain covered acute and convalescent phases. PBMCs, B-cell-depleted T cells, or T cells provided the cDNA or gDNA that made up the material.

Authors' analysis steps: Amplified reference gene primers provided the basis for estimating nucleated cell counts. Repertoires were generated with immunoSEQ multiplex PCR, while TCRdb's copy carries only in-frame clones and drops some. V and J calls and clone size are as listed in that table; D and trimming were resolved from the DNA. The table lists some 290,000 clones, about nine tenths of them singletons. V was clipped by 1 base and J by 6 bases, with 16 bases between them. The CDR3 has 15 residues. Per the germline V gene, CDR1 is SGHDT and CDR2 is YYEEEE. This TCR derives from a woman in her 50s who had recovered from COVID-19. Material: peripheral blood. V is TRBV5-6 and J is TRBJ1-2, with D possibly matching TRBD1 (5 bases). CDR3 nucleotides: TGTGCCAGCAGCTTGAAAGGGGTGAACAAGAATGGCTACACCTTC. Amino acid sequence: CASSLKGVNKNGYTF.